What follows are 14 T cell receptor beta chains derived from one specimen sequenced in a study of T cell responses to AZD1222 COVID-19 vaccine. Sequencing used immunoSEQ multiplex PCR; TCRdb keeps in-frame clones, though not all of them. This sample carries fewer than 100,000 clones, more than 75% of them seen once, and the ten largest clones take about 13%. The sequencing used peripheral blood, collected on day 0 of AZD1222 vaccination. These receptors came from an adult in good health.

The chain couples TRBV19 to TRBJ1-1; weak D call: TRBD1 (5 bases). The V gene lost 4 bases and the J gene lost 1 base, with 16 bases spanning the gap. The CDR3 has 16 residues. Per the germline V gene, CDR1 is LNHDA and CDR2 is SQIVND (reference sequence). As DNA, the CDR3 is TGTGCCAGTAGTACGACCCTTGGGACGGGGAACACTGAAGCTTTCTTT. This translates into CASSTTLGTGNTEAFF.

The chain recombines TRBV19 with TRBJ1-2; no reliable D call. Germline loops: CDR1 LNHDA, CDR2 SQIVND (reference sequence). Trimming took 2 bases from V and 4 from J, leaving 11 bases between them. The CDR3 has 14 amino acids. CDR3 loop: CASSISRVGYGYTF. The CDR3 DNA reads as TGTGCCAGTAGTATATCTCGGGTGGGCTATGGCTACACCTTC.

The chain uses TRBV14 and TRBJ2-6; D call uncertain. Trimming pared 6 bases from V and 4 bases from J, leaving 7 bases between. The V gene's germline CDR1 is SGHDN and CDR2 FVKESK. The length of the CDR3 is 13 residues. The CDR3 here is CASRIGGANVLTF. The CDR3 nucleotides read TGTGCCAGCAGGATCGGGGGGGCCAACGTCCTGACTTTC.

V gene TRBV6-1 combines with J gene TRBJ1-2; D not resolved. V shed 1 base and J shed 4 bases, with 13 bases lying between them. CDR1 and CDR2 (germline): MNHNS, SASEGT. The CDR3 is made up of 15 amino acids. CDR3 DNA: TGTGCCAGCAGTGAAGTCTTAGGACCGACCTATGGCTACACCTTC. This encodes CASSEVLGPTYGYTF.

The chain links TRBV15 to TRBJ1-2; D is unclear. This CDR3 contains 17 residues. Germline V gives CDR1 LNHNV, CDR2 YYDKDF (reference sequence). Deletions cut 0 bases from V and 0 bases from J, with 14 bases between. The CDR3 nucleotides read TGTGCCACCAGCAGAGATTTGGCGGCCGTAGCTAACTATGGCTACACCTTC. It yields the protein CATSRDLAAVANYGYTF.

The V gene is TRBV6-5, the J gene TRBJ1-1; D gene unclear. CDR3 length equals 13 residues. The V gene's germline CDR1 is MNHEY and CDR2 SVGAGI. V lost 6 bases and J lost 1, with 9 bases in between. CDR3 amino acids: CASSNTPNTEAFF. Here the CDR3 DNA reads TGTGCCAGCAGCAATACCCCGAACACTGAAGCTTTCTTT.

This clone was seen only a few times. The chain links TRBV19 to TRBJ2-1; TRBD2 might be the D (6 bases). The V end was cut by 3 bases, the J end by 10 bases, with 13 bases between. The length of the CDR3 is 13 residues. Germline assignment: CDR1 LNHDA and CDR2 SQIVND (reference sequence). In DNA form, the CDR3 reads TGTGCCAGTAGTATCGCTAGCGCTGGGGAGCAGTTCTTC. Its translation: CASSIASAGEQFF.

This clone came up a few times. The V gene is TRBV5-4, the J gene TRBJ2-3; 7 nucleotides line up with TRBD1. The CDR3 covers 15 residues. Germline trimming cut 3 bases from V and 1 base from J; bases unmatched to any gene: 5. Germline V gene sequence: CDR1 SGHNT, CDR2 YYREEE (reference sequence). The CDR3 here is CASSSDGTGTDTQYF. The CDR3 DNA reads TGTGCCAGCAGCTCTGACGGGACAGGCACAGATACGCAGTATTTT.

The chain couples TRBV11-1 to TRBJ2-1; tentatively, D is TRBD2 (6 bases). The CDR3 has 16 amino acids. CDR1 is SGHAT and CDR2 is FQDESV in the germline V gene (reference sequence). Deletions cut 3 bases from V and 0 bases from J, with 12 bases between. The CDR3 DNA reads TGTGCCAGCAGCTTTAGTGGGGGGAGCTCCTACAATGAGCAGTTCTTC. Residues: CASSFSGGSSYNEQFF.

This clone is a singleton in its sample. V and J are TRBV30 and TRBJ2-7; D remains ambiguous. The CDR3 has 11 amino acids. Germline-derived CDR1 and CDR2 are GTSNPN and SVGIG (reference sequence). Trimming pared 4 bases from V and 7 bases from J, leaving 11 bases between. DNA of the CDR3: TGTGCCTGGAAGGTTCGGTGGGAGCAGTACTTC. Its translation: CAWKVRWEQYF. Using reference TRBV30 and TRBJ2-7 for the parts outside the CDR3, the full variable domain is SQTIHQWPATLVQPVGSPLSLECTVEGTSNPNLYWYRQAAGRGLQLLFYSVGIGQISSEVPQNLSASRPQDRQFILSSKKLLLSDSGFYLCAWKVRWEQYFGPGTRLTVT.

The chain links TRBV10-3 to TRBJ1-1; tentative D call: TRBD1 (6 bases). V lost 6 bases to trimming and J lost 4 bases, with 12 bases between them. The CDR3 covers 13 residues. CDR1 is ENHRY, CDR2 SYGVKD, per germline. CDR3: CAISQDRTTEAFF. The DNA for the CDR3 is TGTGCCATCAGCCAAGACAGGACCACTGAAGCTTTCTTT.

V and J are TRBV12-3 or TRBV12-4 and TRBJ2-7, with D tentatively TRBD1 (6 bases). Deletions cut 4 bases from V and 5 bases from J, with 12 bases between. CDR3 length: 13 residues. The CDR3 loop reads CASSYTGLHEQYF. CDR3 coding DNA: TGTGCCAGCAGTTATACAGGGTTGCACGAGCAGTACTTC.

The V gene is TRBV4-2, the J gene TRBJ2-5; 7 positions match TRBD1. Per the germline V gene, CDR1 is LGHNA and CDR2 is YNFKEQ. Trimming cost V 5 bases and J 1 base; bases outside gene matches: 7. The CDR3 runs 15 residues. CDR3 loop: CASSKRQGFQETQYF. The CDR3 DNA reads as TGTGCCAGCAGCAAGAGACAGGGCTTCCAAGAGACCCAGTACTTC.

The CDR3 DNA sequence: TGTGCCAGCAGCTCGGGACAGGGGTATTCACCCCTCCACTTT. Amino acids: CASSSGQGYSPLHF. V and J are TRBV7-9 and TRBJ1-6; TRBD1 aligns across 10 bases. V trimming: 4 bases; J trimming: 8 bases; junction bases outside the gene matches: 2. The CDR3 runs to 14 residues. Germline V gene data show CDR1 as SEHNR and CDR2 as FQNEAQ (reference sequence).